This T cell receptor (beta chain) emerged from a study of T cells in Graves' hyperthyroidism and ophthalmopathy. Ten or more counts support this clonotype. The germline gene is not matched at one end of the junction; a read error may be the cause. The investigators amplified TCR beta CDR3 regions from RNA transcripts. First-round RT-PCR of the TCR CDR3 relied on the HTBI primer set. A single record per CDR3 protein comes from TCRdb applying MiXCR to the multiplex PCR reads. Here the sample spans nearly 750,000 distinct CDR3 sequences, around a third being singletons. For the diagnoses, clinical symptoms, serum thyroxine and TRAb, thyroid ultrasound and orbital computed tomography were used. Germline V CDR1 and CDR2: LNHDA, SQIVND (reference sequence). This CDR3 spans 13 amino acids.

Material for sequencing was blood. The receptor was derived from a woman aged 40 to 50 with Graves' hyperthyroidism. The chain couples TRBV19 to TRBJ1-5; 9 bases are a match to TRBD1. CDR3 sequence: CASSTLNRGLWDF. The CDR3 bases are TGTGCCAGTAGTACCTTAAACAGGGGGCTTTGGGATTTT.